The clone carrying this T cell receptor (beta chain) appeared many times. Its cognate antigen is unknown. Using its own MiXCR run on the 5' RACE reads, TCRdb lists one record per CDR3 protein. The table lists roughly 130,000 distinct CDR3 sequences, 16% of them singletons. The CDR3 is 12 amino acids. V gave up 4 bases and J gave up 9 bases, with 11 bases separating them. Per germline, CDR1 SGHKS and CDR2 YYEKEE (reference sequence). This entry belongs to a study of T-cell memory formation after mild COVID-19. The study's findings and limits: The authors did not confirm SARS-CoV-2 specificity of second-wave clones peaking day 37. Clones shrinking between day 15 and 85 showed a balanced CD4/CD8 split, and those that grew later tilted toward CD4+. Several responding clones turned up in pre-infection memory, indicating that cross-reactive memory may have taken part.

The sample taken for sequencing was PBMCs or a T cell subset sorted from them (not recorded which). The chain employs TRBV5-5 and TRBJ2-1; possible D gene TRBD1, 6 bases. This TCR came from an adult woman who had mild COVID-19 (a few samples of this study predate the infection). Cell type and time point are not known. In DNA, the CDR3 is TGTGCCAGCAGCGAGCAGGGGACTGAGCAGTTCTTC. It codes for CASSEQGTEQFF.